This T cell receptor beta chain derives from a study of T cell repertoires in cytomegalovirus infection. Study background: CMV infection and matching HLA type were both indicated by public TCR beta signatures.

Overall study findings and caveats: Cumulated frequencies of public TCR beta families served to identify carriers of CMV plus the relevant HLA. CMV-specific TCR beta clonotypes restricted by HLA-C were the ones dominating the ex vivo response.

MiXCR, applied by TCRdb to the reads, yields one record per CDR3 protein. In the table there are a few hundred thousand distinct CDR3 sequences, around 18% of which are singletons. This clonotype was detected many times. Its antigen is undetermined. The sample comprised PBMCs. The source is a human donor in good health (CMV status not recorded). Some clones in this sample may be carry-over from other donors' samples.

The CDR3 sequence is CASSYGGRASETQYF. CDR3 DNA: TGTGCCAGCAGTTACGGCGGGAGGGCCTCGGAGACCCAGTACTTC. The chain joins TRBV6-5 to TRBJ2-5; 9 nucleotides match TRBD2. The germline V gene has CDR1 MNHEY and CDR2 SVGAGI. J was trimmed by 5 bases and V by 2 bases; bases with no gene match: 6. The CDR3 covers 15 residues.